This entry lists 15 T cell receptor beta chains sequenced from one sample in a study of blood T cell repertoires in COVID-19. The assay was immunoSEQ multiplex PCR, and TCRdb's table has in-frame clones only and misses some. The table records about 270,000 clones, about 89% of them present only once. Specimen: PBMCs or T cells enriched from blood (not recorded which). These receptor sequences come from a young woman who had recovered from COVID-19.

The V call is TRBV5-1, the J call TRBJ1-5; D is undetermined. Germline V gene data show CDR1 as SGHRS and CDR2 as YFSETQ. CDR3 size: 13 residues. The ends were cut back, 0 bases at V and 6 bases at J, with 7 bases in the middle. The CDR3, as DNA: TGCGCCAGCAGCTTGGCCAGCGGTCAGCCCCAGCATTTT. It is translated as CASSLASGQPQHF.

The rearrangement uses TRBV7-9 and TRBJ1-1; D unclear. V was trimmed by 5 bases and J by 4 bases, leaving 14 bases between them. The CDR3 extends over 14 amino acids. Germline-derived CDR1 and CDR2 are SEHNR and FQNEAQ (reference sequence). CDR3: CASSPVFEGTEAFF. CDR3 nucleotides: TGTGCCAGCAGCCCCGTTTTCGAGGGCACTGAAGCTTTCTTT.

V usage is TRBV10-1 and J usage is TRBJ2-1; the match to TRBD1 covers 7 bases. This CDR3 region has 13 residues. Germline trimming cut 5 bases from V and 5 bases from J; bases unmatched to any gene: 3. Germline V gene sequence: CDR1 WNHNN, CDR2 SYGVQD (reference sequence). CDR3 nucleotides: TGCGCCAGCAGTCGAACAGGGGACAATGAGCAGTTCTTC. It yields the protein CASSRTGDNEQFF.

The chain employs TRBV25-1 and TRBJ2-6; no firm D call. This CDR3 region has 13 residues. The germline gives CDR1 MGHDK, CDR2 SYGVNS. V was pared by 7 bases and J by 0 bases, with 4 bases between. CDR3 region: CASINSGANVLTF. CDR3 DNA sequence: TGTGCCAGCATCAACTCTGGGGCCAACGTCCTGACTTTC.

The V gene is TRBV5-1, the J gene TRBJ1-5, with TRBD1 identical over 11 bases. The CDR3 has 16 residues. Trimming cost V 0 bases and J 4 bases; bases outside gene matches: 3. Per the germline V gene, CDR1 is SGHRS and CDR2 is YFSETQ. The CDR3 protein is CASSLAGTGGNQPQHF. Here the CDR3 DNA reads TGCGCCAGCAGCTTGGCCGGGACAGGGGGGAATCAGCCCCAGCATTTT.

The V and J genes are TRBV27 and TRBJ2-1; TRBD1 matches at 7 bases. The CDR3 runs to 15 residues. Germline loops: CDR1 MNHEY, CDR2 SMNVEV (reference sequence). V dropped 9 bases and J dropped 5; count of bases not matched to a gene: 13. The CDR3, as DNA: TGTGCCAGACCGCGCGCCGAGGGGGCGGACAATGAGCAGTTCTTC. This codes for CARPRAEGADNEQFF.

V usage is TRBV28 and J usage is TRBJ1-3, with TRBD1 matching 7 bases. From germline, CDR1 is MDHEN and CDR2 SYDVKM. This CDR3 spans 16 amino acids. V shed 4 bases and J 2 bases; nucleotides not matched to a gene: 8. As DNA, the CDR3 is TGTGCCAGCAGTTCCCAAGGGGGCAGGACTGGAAACACCATATATTTT. This encodes CASSSQGGRTGNTIYF.

This chain connects TRBV7-2 to TRBJ2-7, with D tentatively TRBD2 (6 bases). CDR1 and CDR2 from the germline V gene are SGHTA and FQGNSA. V was pared by 0 bases and J by 3 bases, with 15 bases between. The CDR3 is 16 amino acids. CDR3 bases: TGTGCCAGCAGCTTAGCGGGAGGCTTTGGCTACTACGAGCAGTACTTC. Translating it yields CASSLAGGFGYYEQYF.

The V call is TRBV11-2, the J call TRBJ2-1, with D possibly TRBD2 on 6 matching bases. The V end was cut by 5 bases, the J end by 9 bases, with 14 bases between. The CDR3 spans 13 residues. The germline V gene encodes CDR1 SGHAT and CDR2 FQNNGV. Written as DNA, the CDR3 is TGTGCCAGCAGCCCCGGACTAAGGGGTGAGCAGTTCTTC. Translated: CASSPGLRGEQFF.

The J gene is TRBJ2-5, the V gene TRBV19; 8 bases match TRBD1. V gave up 8 bases and J gave up 6 bases; unmatched junction bases: 2. Germline values: CDR1 LNHDA, CDR2 SQIVND (reference sequence). The CDR3 runs 11 residues. Here the CDR3 reads CASRQGKTQYF. The CDR3 nucleotides are TGTGCCAGTCGACAGGGGAAGACCCAGTACTTC.

This rearrangement joins TRBV5-1 to TRBJ1-5; D is perhaps TRBD1 (5 bases). The CDR3 consists of 15 residues. Germline lookup yields CDR1 SGHRS and CDR2 YFSETQ. V was trimmed by 4 bases and J by 8 bases, leaving 19 bases between them. The CDR3, as DNA: TGCGCCAGCAGCCGAATCGGATACGGAGGGGAGCCCCAGCATTTT. It codes for CASSRIGYGGEPQHF.

V gene TRBV12-5 combines with J gene TRBJ1-2, with D hard to call. This CDR3 is built from 15 residues. V lost 0 bases and J 3 bases, leaving 11 bases between the germline ends. The germline gives CDR1 LGHNT, CDR2 FRNRAP. The CDR3 protein is CASGLVKQTYYGYTF. For the CDR3, the DNA is TGTGCTAGTGGTTTGGTAAAACAGACCTACTATGGCTACACCTTC.

This chain connects TRBV5-6 to TRBJ2-1; 11 bases match TRBD1. The CDR3 spans 16 residues. Per the germline V gene, CDR1 is SGHDT and CDR2 is YYEEEE. With V trimmed by 1 base and J by 7 bases, 7 bases remained unmatched. The CDR3 here is CASSLTGTGGGNEQFF. CDR3 DNA: TGTGCCAGCAGCTTGACCGGGACAGGGGGTGGAAATGAGCAGTTCTTC.

V gene TRBV28 combines with J gene TRBJ2-1, with D unclear. CDR1 is MDHEN and CDR2 is SYDVKM in the germline V gene. CDR3 length: 13 amino acids. V was pared by 6 bases and J by 3 bases, with 9 bases between. CDR3 region: CASRPPGYNEQFF. CDR3 in DNA: TGTGCCAGCAGACCGCCCGGCTACAATGAGCAGTTCTTC.

The CDR3 bases are TGTGCCAGCAGCTTAGGGGAGGCAGGGTACGAGCAGTACTTC. Encoded protein: CASSLGEAGYEQYF. This chain connects TRBV11-3 to TRBJ2-7, with D perhaps matching TRBD2 (6 bases). Germline-derived CDR1 and CDR2 are SGHNT and YENEEA. The CDR3 contains 14 residues. V lost 1 base, J lost 4 bases, and 11 bases lay in between.